These 8 T cell receptor beta chains were all obtained from the same sample, sequenced in a study of spatial heterogeneity in lung cancer. TCRdb reprocessed the 5' RACE reads via MiXCR and lists one record per CDR3 protein. The sample has approximately 11,000 distinct CDR3 sequences; less than 4.5% are singletons. The time point was: sample taken at primary tumor resection. Sample: PBMCs, taken at surgery. The receptors come from a female donor with early-stage non-small cell lung cancer.

This chain links TRBV7-6 with TRBJ2-5; tentative D call: TRBD2 (6 bases). V shed 4 bases and J shed 9 bases, with 9 bases lying between them. The CDR3 covers 11 residues. Germline V gene lookup returns CDR1 SGHVS and CDR2 FNYEAQ. This chain's CDR3 is CASSSGGAQYF. Written as DNA, the CDR3 is TGTGCCAGCAGCTCCGGAGGGGCCCAGTACTTC.

The sample holds many counts of this clonotype. This sequence joins TRBV19 and TRBJ1-6, with 7 bases that match TRBD1. CDR1 is LNHDA and CDR2 is SQIVND in the germline V gene (reference sequence). CDR3 length: 14 residues. The trim removed 10 bases at V and 5 bases at J, leaving 8 bases unmatched. The CDR3 region has the DNA TGTGCCACCCGGCCGGGACAGAATAATTCACCCCTCCACTTT. It encodes CATRPGQNNSPLHF.

Ten or more counts support this clonotype. V gene TRBV7-8 combines with J gene TRBJ2-3; TRBD2 might be the D (6 bases). The CDR3 runs 15 residues. Trimming stripped 5 bases from V and 0 bases from J, with 12 bases between. In germline, CDR1 is SGHVS, CDR2 FQNEAQ. CDR3 amino acids: CASSPPSGSTDTQYF. The DNA of the CDR3 is TGTGCCAGCAGCCCCCCAAGCGGGAGCACAGATACGCAGTATTTT. Based on the CDR3 plus reference TRBV7-8 and TRBJ2-3, the full variable domain is GAGVSQSPRYKVAKRGQDVALRCDPISGHVSLFWYQQALGQGPEFLTYFQNEAQLDKSGLPSDRFFAERPEGSVSTLKIQRTQQEDSAVYLCASSPPSGSTDTQYFGPGTRLTVL.

This clonotype was recorded at least ten times. The genes are TRBV7-2 and TRBJ2-5; no clear D. V was pared by 1 base and J by 5 bases, with 14 bases between. Germline V CDR1 and CDR2: SGHTA, FQGNSA. This CDR3 has 15 residues. This CDR3 reads CASSLEGGPWETQYF. DNA of the CDR3: TGTGCCAGCAGCTTAGAGGGCGGCCCTTGGGAGACCCAGTACTTC.

This clonotype has a count of ten or more. This rearrangement joins TRBV7-9 to TRBJ2-3; no clear D. Between the trimmed V and J ends, which lost 4 bases and 4 bases, there was a span of 15 bases. This CDR3 has 15 amino acids. Germline-derived CDR1 and CDR2 are SEHNR and FQNEAQ (reference sequence). The CDR3 sequence: CASSSRSARSDTQYF. CDR3 bases: TGTGCCAGCAGCTCTAGGTCCGCTAGGTCAGATACGCAGTATTTT.

This clonotype was seen ten or more times. The V call is TRBV29-1, the J call TRBJ2-2, with TRBD2 matching over 9 bases. This CDR3 comprises 15 residues. The germline V gene has CDR1 SQVTM and CDR2 ANQGSEA. The V gene end was trimmed by 6 bases and the J gene end by 4 bases; junction bases not matched to a gene: 9. CDR3 DNA: TGCAGCGTAAGAACGCCTAGCGGGGCCACCGGGGAGCTGTTTTTT. Translation gives CSVRTPSGATGELFF.

This clonotype was observed many times. V gene TRBV28 combines with J gene TRBJ1-1, with a tentative D call TRBD1 (6 bases). This CDR3 is 13 amino acids long. V gave up 5 bases and J gave up 10 bases, with 17 bases separating them. Germline CDR1 is MDHEN and CDR2 is SYDVKM. CDR3 sequence (DNA): TGTGCCAGCAGTGCTATGACAGGCGGGAGAGCTTTCTTT. This translates into CASSAMTGGRAFF.

This clonotype was seen many times. This chain uses TRBV30 with TRBJ2-7; TRBD2 aligns across 10 bases. Germline-derived CDR1 and CDR2 are GTSNPN and SVGIG (reference sequence). V shed 2 bases, J shed 2 bases, and the junction held 0 bases outside the gene matches. The CDR3 runs 13 residues. CDR3 DNA sequence: TGTGCCTGGAGTAGCGGGGGGGCCTACGAGCAGTACTTC. Encoded protein: CAWSSGGAYEQYF.